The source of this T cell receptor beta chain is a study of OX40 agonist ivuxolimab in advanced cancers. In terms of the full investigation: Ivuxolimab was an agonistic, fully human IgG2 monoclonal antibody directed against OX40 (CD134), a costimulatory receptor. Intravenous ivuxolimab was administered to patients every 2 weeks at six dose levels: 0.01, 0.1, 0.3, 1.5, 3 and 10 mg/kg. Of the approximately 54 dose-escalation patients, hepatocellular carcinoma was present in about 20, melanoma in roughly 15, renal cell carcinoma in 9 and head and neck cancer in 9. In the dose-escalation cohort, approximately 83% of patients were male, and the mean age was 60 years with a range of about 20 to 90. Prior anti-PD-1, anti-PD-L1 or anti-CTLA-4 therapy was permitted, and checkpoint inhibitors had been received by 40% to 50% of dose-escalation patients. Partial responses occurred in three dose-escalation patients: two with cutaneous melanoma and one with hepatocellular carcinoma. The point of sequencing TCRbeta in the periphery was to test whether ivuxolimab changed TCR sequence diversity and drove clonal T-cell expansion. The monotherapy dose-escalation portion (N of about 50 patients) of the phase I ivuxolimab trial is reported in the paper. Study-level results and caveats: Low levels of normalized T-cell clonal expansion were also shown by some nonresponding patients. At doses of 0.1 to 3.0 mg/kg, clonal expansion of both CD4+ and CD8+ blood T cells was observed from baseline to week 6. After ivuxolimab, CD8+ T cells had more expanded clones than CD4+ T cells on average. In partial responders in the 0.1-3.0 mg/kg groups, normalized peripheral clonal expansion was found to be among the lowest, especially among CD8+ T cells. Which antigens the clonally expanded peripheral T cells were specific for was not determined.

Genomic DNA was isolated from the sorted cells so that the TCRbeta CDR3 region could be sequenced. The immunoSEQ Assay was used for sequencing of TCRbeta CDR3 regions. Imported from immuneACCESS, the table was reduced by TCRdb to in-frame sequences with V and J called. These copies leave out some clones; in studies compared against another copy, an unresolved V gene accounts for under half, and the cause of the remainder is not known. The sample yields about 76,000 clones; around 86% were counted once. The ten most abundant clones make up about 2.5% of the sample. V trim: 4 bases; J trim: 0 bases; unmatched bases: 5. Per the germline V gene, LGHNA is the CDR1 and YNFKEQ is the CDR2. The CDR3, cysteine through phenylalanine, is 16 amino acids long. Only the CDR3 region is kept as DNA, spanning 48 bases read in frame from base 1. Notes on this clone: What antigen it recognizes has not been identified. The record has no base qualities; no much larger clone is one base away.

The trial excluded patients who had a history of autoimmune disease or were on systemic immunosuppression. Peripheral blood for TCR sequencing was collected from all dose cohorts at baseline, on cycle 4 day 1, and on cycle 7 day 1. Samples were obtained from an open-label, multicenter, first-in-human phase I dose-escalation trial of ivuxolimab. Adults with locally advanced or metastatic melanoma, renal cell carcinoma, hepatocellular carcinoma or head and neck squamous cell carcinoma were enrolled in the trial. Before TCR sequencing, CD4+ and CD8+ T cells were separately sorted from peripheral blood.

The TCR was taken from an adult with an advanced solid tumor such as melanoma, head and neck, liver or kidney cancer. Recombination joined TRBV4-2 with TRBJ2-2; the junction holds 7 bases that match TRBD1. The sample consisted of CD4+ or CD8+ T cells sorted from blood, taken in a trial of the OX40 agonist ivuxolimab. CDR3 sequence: CASSLPDRSNTGELFF. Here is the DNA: TGTGCCAGCAGCCTCCCGGACAGGTCGAACACCGGGGAGCTGTTTTTT.